The rows below give T cell receptor beta chains drawn from one sample of a study of T cell responses to AZD1222 COVID-19 vaccine. Clones were read by immunoSEQ multiplex PCR, and TCRdb kept only the in-frame ones, dropping some. Among roughly 140,000 clones listed, roughly 88% were seen once. Sequenced here: peripheral blood, sampled on day 0 of AZD1222 vaccination. The receptors come from an adult in good health. The CDR3 runs from the conserved cysteine through the conserved F or W. The order of the fields is D gene, clone size, V gene, J gene, CDR3 DNA, CDR3 protein. D genes are given only for firm matches. Clone size appears in some rows only: once, few, many, or a class for an expanded clone.

TRBD1,-,TRBV15,TRBJ2-7,TGTGCCACCGCTCCCGGGACAGGGGCCTACGAGCAGTACTTC,CATAPGTGAYEQYF
-,-,TRBV5-1,TRBJ2-7,TGCGCCAGCAGCTTGGGGGGTAGCTCCTACGAGCAGTACTTC,CASSLGGSSYEQYF
-,-,TRBV9,TRBJ2-7,TGTGCCAGCAGCGTAGCTGCGGACCCCTACGAGCAGTACTTC,CASSVAADPYEQYF
-,-,TRBV7-2,TRBJ2-1,TGTGCTTGGGCTCGAGCAGCGGTAGGCAATGAGCAGTTCTTC,CAWARAAVGNEQFF
-,-,TRBV21-1,TRBJ1-6,TGTGCCAGCAGCAAAGCAAGGGAGGGCCTAATTTCACCCCTCCACTTT,CASSKAREGLISPLHF
TRBD1,-,TRBV5-1,TRBJ1-5,TGCGCCAGCAGTCCGGGACAGGGGAATCAGCCCCAGCATTTT,CASSPGQGNQPQHF
-,-,TRBV9,TRBJ2-7,TGTGCCAGCAGCGTAGACCTAGCGTCGCGGTACGAGCAGTACTTC,CASSVDLASRYEQYF
-,-,TRBV2,TRBJ1-1,TGTGCCAGCAGTGAAGATTTACGGGTCACTGAAGCTTTCTTT,CASSEDLRVTEAFF
TRBD1,-,TRBV5-1,TRBJ1-1,TGCGCCAGCAGCACTCGGGACAGGGCTATGGGCACTGAAGCTTTCTTT,CASSTRDRAMGTEAFF
-,-,TRBV24-1,TRBJ2-2,TGTGCCACCTCCGACGCTCCGGGACGAACCCCCGCGAACACCGGGGAGCTGTTTTTT,CATSDAPGRTPANTGELFF
-,-,TRBV5-6,TRBJ2-7,TGTGCCAGCAGCTTGTTGGGCGACGAGCAGTACTTC,CASSLLGDEQYF
-,few,TRBV30,TRBJ2-3,TGTGCCTGGAGTGTACGGAGGGCAGATACGCAGTATTTT,CAWSVRRADTQYF
-,once,TRBV6-1,TRBJ1-3,TGTGCCAGCAGTGAAGCCTCCTTCTCTGGAAACACCATATATTTT,CASSEASFSGNTIYF
-,once,TRBV27,TRBJ2-3,TGTGCCAGCAGTTTAACGGCTTACACAGATACGCAGTATTTT,CASSLTAYTDTQYF
-,once,TRBV29-1,TRBJ1-1,TGCAGCGTTGAAGAGTGGGGTATGAACACTGAAGCTTTCTTT,CSVEEWGMNTEAFF
-,once,TRBV5-8,TRBJ2-7,TGTGCCAGCAGCTTCCACGGGAGCTCCTACGAGCAGTACTTC,CASSFHGSSYEQYF
-,-,TRBV29-1,TRBJ1-2,TGCAGCGTTGGGAGACTCACCCCTGGCTACACCTTC,CSVGRLTPGYTF
-,-,TRBV7-9,TRBJ1-1,TGTGCCAGCAGCCTCACCAGACCAGGGGAGGGCACTGAAGCTTTCTTT,CASSLTRPGEGTEAFF
-,-,TRBV5-1,TRBJ1-2,TGCGCCAGCAGCGCGGGCTACTATGGCTACACCTTC,CASSAGYYGYTF
TRBD1,-,TRBV18,TRBJ2-7,TGTGCCAGCTCGTTTAAGACAGGGAGCTCCTACGAGCAGTACTTC,CASSFKTGSSYEQYF
-,-,TRBV19,TRBJ2-5,TGTGCCAGTAGTTGGACCTTCGGGGCTACCCAAGAGACCCAGTACTTC,CASSWTFGATQETQYF
-,-,TRBV13,TRBJ2-5,TGTGCCAGCAGCTTATCCGGGGGAGAGACCCAGTACTTC,CASSLSGGETQYF
-,-,TRBV20-1,TRBJ2-1,TGCAGTGCTGGTGGGAGAGTGTACAATGAGCAGTTCTTC,CSAGGRVYNEQFF
-,-,TRBV28,TRBJ1-2,TGTGCCAGCAGTATCCAGGGTGACTTGGGCTACACCTTC,CASSIQGDLGYTF
-,-,TRBV5-1,TRBJ1-2,TGCGCCAGCAGCTTGTTCGACGGAGCTAACTATGGCTACACCTTC,CASSLFDGANYGYTF
-,-,TRBV30,TRBJ2-1,TGTGCCTGGAGTGTCTGGGGTTTCGAGACTTACTACTACAATGAGCAGTTCTTC,CAWSVWGFETYYYNEQFF
-,-,TRBV9,TRBJ2-2,TGTGCCAGCAGTCTATCCACCGGGGAGCTGTTTTTT,CASSLSTGELFF
-,-,TRBV11-2,TRBJ1-1,TGTGCCAGCAGCTTGTTTAACACTGAAGCTTTCTTT,CASSLFNTEAFF
-,-,TRBV6-5,TRBJ2-1,TGTGCCAGCAGTTACTCGATAGTCAATGAGCAGTTCTTC,CASSYSIVNEQFF
TRBD2,-,TRBV7-9,TRBJ2-1,TGTGCCAGCAGCTGGGGGACTAGCGGGACGGGTAATGAGCAGTTCTTC,CASSWGTSGTGNEQFF
TRBD2,-,TRBV7-2,TRBJ2-5,TGTGCCAGCAGCTTAGTAGGGAGACTAGCGGGAGCTTCGGGGACCCAGTACTTC,CASSLVGRLAGASGTQYF
TRBD1,-,TRBV30,TRBJ1-1,TGTGCCTGGAGAAATCCGCAGGGGGTTAGGAACACTGAAGCTTTCTTT,CAWRNPQGVRNTEAFF
TRBD1,-,TRBV6-5,TRBJ1-2,TGTGCCAGCAGTAGCTATACAGGGGACGGCTACACCTTC,CASSSYTGDGYTF
-,once,TRBV29-1,TRBJ1-5,TGCAGCGTTGAAGGGACGACGGGCCAGCCCCAGCATTTT,CSVEGTTGQPQHF
-,-,TRBV4-3,TRBJ2-1,TGCGCCAGCAGCGCCAGGGGCTCCTACAATGAGCAGTTCTTC,CASSARGSYNEQFF
-,-,TRBV29-1,TRBJ2-7,TGCAGCGTAGGGCAGGGGGGAAGGGAGCAGTACTTC,CSVGQGGREQYF
-,few,TRBV27,TRBJ2-3,TGTGCCAGCAGTTTAGAGGCGGGGAGAGGCCCAGATACGCAGTATTTT,CASSLEAGRGPDTQYF
TRBD1,-,TRBV5-1,TRBJ2-7,TGCGCCAGCAGCCTGGGACAGGGGAGCTCCTACGAGCAGTACTTC,CASSLGQGSSYEQYF
TRBD2,-,TRBV6-5,TRBJ2-7,TGTGCCAGCAGTCCTAGCGGTGAAGCTAACGAGCAGTACTTC,CASSPSGEANEQYF
-,-,TRBV7-2,TRBJ1-4,TGTGCCAGCAGCTTAGGGGGAGGGGGAACTAATGAAAAACTGTTTTTT,CASSLGGGGTNEKLFF
-,-,TRBV28,TRBJ2-2,TGTGCCAGCAGTATAGGTGCCACCGGGGAGCTGTTTTTT,CASSIGATGELFF
TRBD1,once,TRBV27,TRBJ2-7,TGTGCCAGCACTCCCTGGGCGGTCGCCGGGACAGGGGGCAGGGAGCAGTACTTC,CASTPWAVAGTGGREQYF
-,-,TRBV6-5,TRBJ1-2,TGTGCCAGCAGAGGGGCAGGAATTTACTATGGCTACACCTTC,CASRGAGIYYGYTF
-,-,TRBV14,TRBJ1-1,TGTGCCAGCAGCCAGAACAGGGTTGAAGCTTTCTTT,CASSQNRVEAFF
-,-,TRBV24-1,TRBJ1-2,TGTGCCATCTCCCCTGGGTATGGCTACACCTTC,CAISPGYGYTF